This TCR beta chain came from a study of early T cells in non-severe SARS-CoV-2 infection (dated by TCRdb to about 2021). Broadly, across the study: Bulk RNA from unsorted whole blood was used for TCR sequencing, so alpha and beta chains could not be paired. Points the paper makes about the study in general: VDJdb matching was skewed toward anti-spike CD8 responses and likely underestimated virus-specific expansions by missing private and CD4 specificities.

The method was 5' RACE. Sequencing relied on a NextSeq 500. To correct for sequencing error and PCR bias, the TCR library protocol tagged individual cDNA molecules with unique molecular identifiers. Both TCR alpha and beta chains were sequenced, and tight co-correlation was observed between alpha and beta sequence abundances in each sample. The original pipeline was this. Decombinator V4 was used to perform V gene, J gene and CDR3 annotation of TCR sequences. TCRs were defined as expanded if a significant change between any two time points was detected under a Poisson model with p below 0.0001. TCR abundances were normalised to the total number of TCRs sequenced per sample and expressed as counts per million. MAIT TCRs were defined by TRAV1-2 paired with TRAJ12, TRAJ20 or TRAJ33, and iNKT TCRs by TRAV10 paired with TRAJ18. VDJdb, accessed 1 November 2021, was searched for CMV, EBV and SARS-CoV-2 annotated TCRs, excluding TCRs annotated for multiple antigens. TCRdb trimmed the raw reads at Q25, called clones with MiXCR and kept productive beta chains. CDR3 protein duplicates are merged, each entry listing the most common genes and DNA. V and J calls and clone size were set by TCRdb, not the authors. The sample data list tens of thousands of distinct CDR3 sequences, and approximately 5.2% of these were observed just once. The ten top clones hold approximately 3.5% of the sample.

A case-control design nested within a healthcare worker cohort in London, UK, was used, with weekly nasopharyngeal swab PCR tests and blood sampling performed. Between 23 and 31 March 2020, the week of the UK lockdown, healthcare workers were enrolled and then followed up weekly for as long as 16 weeks. From cysteine to phenylalanine, the CDR3 is 17 amino acids long. Just the 51-base CDR3 DNA is kept, in frame starting at base 1. Taken from the germline V gene (reference sequence), the CDR1 and CDR2 loops are LGHDT and YNNKEL. V has 0 bases trimmed and J has 3 bases trimmed; junction bases matching no gene number 2. This clonotype has a count of ten or more. Its antigen has not been determined. Per-base quality was not reported, and no clone a single base away is much larger than it.

The chain is encoded by TRBV3-1 joined to TRBJ2-4, with 13 bases matching TRBD2. The TCR sequence derives from an adult who was a healthcare worker with PCR-confirmed SARS-CoV-2 infection or an uninfected control (not recorded which). The sequencing input was whole blood. The sequenced DNA: TGTGCCAGCAGCCAAGAGGGACTAGCGGGATTCAAAAACATTCAGTACTTC. Translated, it reads CASSQEGLAGFKNIQYF.